Below, one T cell receptor (beta chain) is given with its context. At least ten counts were recorded for this clonotype. Its antigen remains undetermined. No clone much larger than this one lies a single base away; base qualities are absent. Synthesis of TCR cDNA relied on 5'RACE template switching, a step that introduced a universal primer site along with unique molecular identifiers. cDNA synthesis was primed from both the TCR alpha and TCR beta constant segments. Library amplification involved two PCR steps, and the second step added sample barcodes and sequencing adapters. Sequencing of libraries was performed on Illumina HiSeq 2500 (2x100 bp) or NovaSeq (2x150 bp). As for how the authors treated the data: Demultiplexing of reads and collapsing into UMI consensus sequences were performed with MIGEC, and V(D)J alignment was carried out with MiXCR. Using edgeR on replicate PBMC samples, clonotypes were called vaccine-responding if FDR was below 0.01 and the log2 fold change was above 5 up to day 15. Each bulk clonotype was labeled CD4 or CD8 based on which sequenced repertoire, CD4 or CD8, contained the clonotype at higher abundance. The public reads were reprocessed in TCRdb via fastp at Q25 and MiXCR, keeping in-frame beta chains. One record per CDR3 amino acid sequence lists the most common genes and DNA. V and J calls and clone size were set by TCRdb, not the authors. The sample table lists 400,000 or so distinct CDR3 sequences, around 10% of them with a count of one. Roughly 18% of the sample is in the top ten clones.

The sample belongs to a study of T cells after yellow fever vaccination (dated by TCRdb to the late 2010s). As for the study more broadly: The SMART-Seq v4 Ultra Low Input RNA kit was used to prepare libraries from fractions with low cell numbers. Bulk TCR alpha and beta repertoires were sequenced longitudinally to track T-cell clones before and after primary and booster YFV17D yellow fever vaccination. Blood was drawn at multiple timepoints before and after primary and secondary immunization, with bulk PBMC replicates and cell subsets isolated. Two healthy male donors made up the cohort, one aged 18 to 29 years and the other aged 30 to 40 years.

Overall results and qualifications from the work: Most clones expanded after primary vaccination (approximately 96% of CD4 and 88% of CD8) were re-detected after the booster, suggesting that broad memory maintenance occurred. Only a couple of donors were included in the study, so the extent to which the findings can be generalized is limited. Compared with the primary T-cell response, the secondary T-cell response was weaker but faster, peaking on day 5 rather than day 15. Because abundant contaminating clonotypes from the bulk population could be contained in FACS-sorted repertoires, computational filtering was required. A small share of clonotypes occurred in both CD4 and CD8 compartments, likely arising from convergent recombination.

Explained via the paper, the treatment or condition label denotes: live attenuated yellow fever vaccine strain. Two biological replicates of bulk PBMCs were collected at each blood-draw timepoint. A standard Ficoll-Paque protocol was used to isolate PBMCs from peripheral blood. TriZol was used to extract RNA from bulk PBMCs, from CD4 and CD8 fractions, and from dextramer-positive and dextramer-negative fractions. A distance of 17 bases separates the germline ends of V and J, which lose 5 bases and 4 bases respectively. The cysteine opens and the phenylalanine closes a CDR3 of 15 amino acids. Of all the DNA, just the CDR3 is kept, 45 bases in frame from base 1. The CDR1 and CDR2 encoded by the germline V gene are MNHEY and SVGAGI.

This clonotype was sampled from a young man who received the YFV17D yellow fever vaccine. The source material was PBMCs, sampled on the day of the first yellow fever vaccination. Recombination connected TRBV6-5 to TRBJ1-1, with a weak D call of TRBD1 (5 bases match). In nucleotides, the sequence is TGTGCCAGCAGTAACCCCGGGACGGCTGGCACTGAAGCTTTCTTT. Its product reads: CASSNPGTAGTEAFF.